The following is a TCR beta chain sequence with its context. Its antigen is not identified. The entry originates in a study of T cells in Graves' hyperthyroidism and ophthalmopathy. Study-wide results and limits: A 13 V-J model separated ophthalmopathy from stable hyperthyroidism. Most clonotypes that expanded in the thyroid above 0.001 also showed up in blood. With a median lead of approximately 6.4 months before onset, the model predicted ophthalmopathy.

From RNA transcripts, TCR beta CDR3 regions were amplified. The primer set for the first-round RT-PCR of the TCR CDR3 was HTBI. TCRdb redid the calling of the multiplex PCR reads with MiXCR, one entry per CDR3 protein. The table shows approximately 640,000 distinct CDR3 sequences, with about 45% occurring only once. From germline, CDR1 is SGDLS and CDR2 YYNGEE. There are 15 residues in the CDR3. V gave up 5 bases and J gave up 9 bases; unmatched junction bases: 7. V gene TRBV9 combines with J gene TRBJ1-6; 11 bases fit TRBD1. This clonotype originated in an adult man with Graves' disease, either hyperthyroidism or ophthalmopathy (not recorded which). Sequencing used peripheral blood or thyroid tissue (not recorded which). CDR3 loop: CASRRSGTGGSPLHF. The CDR3 region has the DNA TGTGCCAGCAGACGATCCGGGACAGGGGGTTCACCCCTCCACTTT.